This is a list of T cell receptor beta chains from one sample in a study of blood T cell repertoires in COVID-19. Data came from immunoSEQ multiplex PCR; TCRdb stores just in-frame clones and leaves some out. The sample includes tens of thousands of clones, approximately 89% seen only once; the top ten take 6% to 9.5%. The material sequenced was peripheral blood. These TCRs come from a human donor with acute or convalescent COVID-19. The donor label of this sample is uncertain. Both conserved end residues are part of each CDR3.

TRBJ2-3	TRBV10-2	CASSEGRGLTDTQYF
TRBJ2-7	TRBV6-5	CASSNSGGPYEQYF
TRBJ2-2	TRBV2	CASSEGGLAGYTGELFF
TRBJ2-7	TRBV4-1	CASSQTGGHTYEQYF
TRBJ1-2	TRBV18	CASSPLQGVDYGYTF
TRBJ1-2	TRBV24-1	CATSDPGEGLYGYTF
TRBJ1-2	TRBV2	CASSEALQGAAGYTF
TRBJ1-2	TRBV19	CASSSLGQDAFTYGYTF
TRBJ2-5	TRBV28	CASGLGGGETQYF
TRBJ2-2	TRBV7-3	CASSIHSGTNTGELFF
TRBJ2-7	TRBV10-3	CATRGVGPYEQYF
TRBJ1-5	TRBV21-1	CASSKWTTGEISNQPQHF
TRBJ2-7	TRBV10-3	CAISESTGSPYEQYF
TRBJ1-1	TRBV4-1	CASSLKRGGNTEAFF
TRBJ2-1	TRBV9	CASSVVGGGPYNEQFF
TRBJ1-2	TRBV18	CASSPQGAAAGYTF
TRBJ2-1	TRBV2	CASSATSGVYNEQFF
TRBJ1-1	TRBV7-2	CASSFSGNTEAFF
TRBJ1-2	TRBV28	CASRLTANYGYTF
TRBJ2-1	TRBV7-2	CASSFTSGGFGEQFF
TRBJ2-7	TRBV6-5	CASLAGDSYEQYF
TRBJ2-2	TRBV5-1	CASSLGYQRGNTGELFF
TRBJ2-5	TRBV27	CASSSPTSGQETQYF
TRBJ1-2	TRBV12-5	CASGLEAGGYGYTF
TRBJ2-7	TRBV10-3	CAMSGGPSYEQYF
TRBJ2-1	TRBV30	CAWKRIAGAEQFF
TRBJ2-7	TRBV7-5	CARSPQDRGYEQYF
TRBJ1-2	TRBV28	CASSLGQRDGYTF
TRBJ1-1	TRBV6-5	CASSYRGGDTEAFF
TRBJ2-6	TRBV5-1	CASSLGQSFSGANVPTF
TRBJ1-5	TRBV28	CASRTQGQGNQPQHF
TRBJ1-5	TRBV18	CASSQQGSQFNQPQHF
TRBJ1-3	TRBV6-2/TRBV6-3	CASSYSPGQGNTIYF
TRBJ2-3	TRBV5-1	CASSLGDFSTDTQYF
TRBJ2-3	TRBV5-5	CASRSVTSGGTDTQYF
TRBJ1-1	TRBV29-1	CSVGTAEAFF
TRBJ2-3	TRBV18	CASSRSSTDTQYF
TRBJ2-7	TRBV7-2	CASSLAGGGYEQYF
TRBJ1-3	TRBV28	CASSLSLPDRGQGNTIYF
TRBJ1-3	TRBV11-3	CASSLIRVFGNTIYF
TRBJ2-2	TRBV5-6	CASRTQQGWTGELFF
TRBJ1-3	TRBV19	CASSPGQPGNTIYF
TRBJ2-3	TRBV7-9	CASSLGRDTQYF
TRBJ1-4	TRBV28	CASRNLEGQGEGTNEKLFF
TRBJ1-5	TRBV12-5	CASAWDRGQPQHF
TRBJ2-2	TRBV27	CASGLAAGELFF
TRBJ1-2	TRBV13	CASSLVGTGVGYTF
TRBJ1-3	TRBV11-2	CASSGSSGNTIYF
TRBJ2-1	TRBV27	CASSLGDRGRREQFF
TRBJ1-1	TRBV4-2	CASSQDGDRPSTEAFF
TRBJ1-1	TRBV6-5	CASSRNRGSTEAFF
TRBJ1-2	TRBV2	CASSDYISGGLSGYTF